This T cell receptor (beta chain) derives from a study of identical twins. TCRdb recomputed calls from the 5' RACE reads with MiXCR, one row per CDR3 protein. The data show 600,000 to 800,000 distinct CDR3 sequences, with 21% seen just once and 4% to 5.5% held by the top ten. This clonotype was detected many times. CDR3 length: 15 residues. The J segment lost 0 bases and the V segment lost 4 bases, leaving 3 bases of the junction unmatched. Germline loops: CDR1 LGHDT, CDR2 YNNKEL (reference sequence). This sample also belongs to another study, concerning T cells expressing NK-cell markers. That work states: Repertoires of TCR beta were obtained from T cells sorted as CD3+CD56+NKG2C+, CD3+CD56+NKG2C- and CD3+CD56-NKG2C+. Each of roughly six donors carried dominant NKG2C+ clonotypes accounting for about 1.0-7.0% of CD8+ T cells.

The V gene is TRBV3-1, the J gene TRBJ2-5; 9 nucleotides match TRBD2. This TCR came from a woman between 18 and 30 years old in good health. The sequencing input was PBMCs. The DNA for the CDR3 is TGTGCCAGCAGCCCCGCTAGCGGGAACCAAGAGACCCAGTACTTC. Protein: CASSPASGNQETQYF.